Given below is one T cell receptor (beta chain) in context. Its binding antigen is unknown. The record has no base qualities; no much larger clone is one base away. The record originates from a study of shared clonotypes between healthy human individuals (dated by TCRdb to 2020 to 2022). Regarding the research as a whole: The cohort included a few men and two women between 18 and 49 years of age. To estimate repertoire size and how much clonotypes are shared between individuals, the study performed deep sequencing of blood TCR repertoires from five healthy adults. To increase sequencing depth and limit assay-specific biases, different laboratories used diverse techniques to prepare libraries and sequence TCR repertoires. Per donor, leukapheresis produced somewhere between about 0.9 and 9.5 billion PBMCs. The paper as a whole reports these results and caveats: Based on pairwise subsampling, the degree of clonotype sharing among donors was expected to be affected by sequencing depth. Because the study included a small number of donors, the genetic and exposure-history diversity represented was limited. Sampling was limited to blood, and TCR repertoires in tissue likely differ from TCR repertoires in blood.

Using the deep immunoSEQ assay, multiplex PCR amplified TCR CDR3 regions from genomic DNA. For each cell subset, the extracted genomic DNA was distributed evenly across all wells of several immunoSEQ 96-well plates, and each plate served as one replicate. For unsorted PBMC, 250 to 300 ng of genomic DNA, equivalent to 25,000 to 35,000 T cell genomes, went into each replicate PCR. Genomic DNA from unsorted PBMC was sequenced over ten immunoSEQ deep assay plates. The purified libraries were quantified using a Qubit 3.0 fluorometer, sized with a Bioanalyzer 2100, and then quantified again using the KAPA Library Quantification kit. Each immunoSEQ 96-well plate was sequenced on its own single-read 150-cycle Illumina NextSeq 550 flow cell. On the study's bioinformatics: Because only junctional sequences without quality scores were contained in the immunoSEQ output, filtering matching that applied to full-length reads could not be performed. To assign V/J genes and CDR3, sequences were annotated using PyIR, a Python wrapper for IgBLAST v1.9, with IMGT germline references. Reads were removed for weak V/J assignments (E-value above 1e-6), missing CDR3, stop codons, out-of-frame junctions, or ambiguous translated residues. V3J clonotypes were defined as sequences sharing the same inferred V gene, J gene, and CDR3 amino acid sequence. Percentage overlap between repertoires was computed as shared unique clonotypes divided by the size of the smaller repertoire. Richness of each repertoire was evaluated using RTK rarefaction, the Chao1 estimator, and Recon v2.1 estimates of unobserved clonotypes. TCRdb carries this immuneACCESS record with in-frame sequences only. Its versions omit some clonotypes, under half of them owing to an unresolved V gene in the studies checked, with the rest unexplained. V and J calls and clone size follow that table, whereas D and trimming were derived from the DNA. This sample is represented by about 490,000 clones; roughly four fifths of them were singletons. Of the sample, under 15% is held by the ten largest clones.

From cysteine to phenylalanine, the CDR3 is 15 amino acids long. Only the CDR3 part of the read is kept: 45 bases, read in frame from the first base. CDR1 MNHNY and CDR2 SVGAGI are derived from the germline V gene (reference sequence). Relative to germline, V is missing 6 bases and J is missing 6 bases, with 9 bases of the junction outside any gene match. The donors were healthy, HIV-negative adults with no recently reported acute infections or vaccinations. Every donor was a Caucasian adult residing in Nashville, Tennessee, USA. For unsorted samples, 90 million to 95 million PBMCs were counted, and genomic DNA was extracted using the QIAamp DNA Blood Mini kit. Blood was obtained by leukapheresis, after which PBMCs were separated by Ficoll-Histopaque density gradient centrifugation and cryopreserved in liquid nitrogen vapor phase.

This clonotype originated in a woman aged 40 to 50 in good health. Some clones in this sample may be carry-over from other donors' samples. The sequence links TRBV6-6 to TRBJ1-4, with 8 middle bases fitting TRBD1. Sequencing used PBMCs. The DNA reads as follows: TGTGCCAGCAGAGCCAACAGGGGGTGGGATGAAAAACTGTTTTTT. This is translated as CASRANRGWDEKLFF.